This T cell receptor (beta chain) was recorded in a study of blood T cell repertoires in COVID-19. Across the study: Sites across the United States, Italy and Spain contributed samples from acute and convalescent COVID-19.

The J segment lost 3 bases and the V segment lost 5 bases, leaving 16 bases of the junction unmatched. From germline, CDR1 is SEHNR and CDR2 FQNEAQ (reference sequence). This CDR3 has 17 residues. Profiled with immunoSEQ multiplex PCR; TCRdb holds only in-frame clones, not every one. This table has a few hundred thousand clones, 84% appearing once. This clonotype originated in a human donor in a cohort sampled during active COVID-19. This sequence joins TRBV7-9 and TRBJ2-7, with TRBD2 matching over 7 bases. The material sequenced was peripheral blood. CDR3 sequence (DNA): TGTGCCAGCAGCAACCTGGGCGGGGGATGGAAGGACTACGAGCAGTACTTC. The encoded protein is CASSNLGGGWKDYEQYF. Based on the CDR3 plus reference TRBV7-9 and TRBJ2-7, the full variable domain is DTGVSQNPRHKITKRGQNVTFRCDPISEHNRLYWYRQTLGQGPEFLTYFQNEAQLEKSRLLSDRFSAERPKGSFSTLEIQRTEQGDSAMYLCASSNLGGGWKDYEQYFGPGTRLTVT.